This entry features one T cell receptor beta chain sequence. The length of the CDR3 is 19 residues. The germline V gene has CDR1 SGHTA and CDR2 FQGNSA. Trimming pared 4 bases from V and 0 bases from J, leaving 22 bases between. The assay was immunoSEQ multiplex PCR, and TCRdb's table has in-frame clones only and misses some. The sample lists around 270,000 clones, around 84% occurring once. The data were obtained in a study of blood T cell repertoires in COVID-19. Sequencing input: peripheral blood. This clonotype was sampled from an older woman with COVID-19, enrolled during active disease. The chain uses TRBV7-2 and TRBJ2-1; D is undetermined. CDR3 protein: CASSSARTLGGSSYNEQFF. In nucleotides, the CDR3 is TGTGCCAGCAGCTCAGCACGCACTCTCGGCGGTAGCTCCTACAATGAGCAGTTCTTC.